Sequencing of this T cell receptor (beta chain) was carried out in a study of T cell clonality in common variable immunodeficiency. Assay: immunoSEQ multiplex PCR; the TCRdb copy retains only in-frame clones and omits some. The specimen has about 52,000 clones, none found just once. Germline CDR1 is SGHKS and CDR2 is YYEKEE (reference sequence). The CDR3 consists of 15 residues. Study results and caveats: Compared with controls, CVID subjects had fewer shared TCRbeta clones. Fewer deletions and N-nucleotide insertions were reportedly seen in common variable immunodeficiency TCR beta sequences.

Regarding this clone: Its specificity is unknown. The CDR3 goes on 3 residues after the read ends, and that part is filled in from the germline J gene.

The V call is TRBV5-5, the J call TRBJ2-3; 7 bases align to TRBD2. This receptor was identified in a person between 18 and 75 years old in good health. Sequenced sample: peripheral blood mononuclear cells. CDR3 residues: CASSLLREKQETQYF. CDR3 DNA (partial): TGTGCCAGCAGCTTGTTGCGGGAGAAACAAGAGACG.